The rows below give T cell receptor beta chains drawn from one sample of a study of blood T cell repertoires in COVID-19. The assay was immunoSEQ multiplex PCR, and TCRdb's table has in-frame clones only and misses some. Here the sample spans approximately 100,000 clones, 85% to 90% being singletons. Sequences were obtained from peripheral blood. Receptors originate from a human donor in a cohort sampled during active COVID-19. Both conserved end residues are part of each CDR3. Each record gives: J gene, D gene, V gene, clone size, CDR3 DNA, CDR3 protein. A D gene is named only where the DNA matches it firmly. Clone size is shown for a subset of rows, as once, few, many or a class of expanded clone.

TRBJ1-2,-,TRBV2,-,TGTGCCAGCAGGCCCCAGGCAGGGGCCAACTATGGCTACACCTTC,CASRPQAGANYGYTF
TRBJ1-2,-,TRBV27,-,TGTGCCAGCAGGAGTATGTGGGAGTCCTATGGCTACACCTTC,CASRSMWESYGYTF
TRBJ2-7,-,TRBV6-5,-,TGTGCCAGCAGGGGCAGCGGACGAGCATTTTACGAGCAGTACTTC,CASRGSGRAFYEQYF
TRBJ2-5,-,TRBV18,-,TGTGCCAGCTCACCCAACAGACAAGAGACCCAGTACTTC,CASSPNRQETQYF
TRBJ1-2,-,TRBV19,once,TGTGCCAGTAGTATGGAGCGTAACTATGGCTACACCTTC,CASSMERNYGYTF
TRBJ2-5,TRBD2,TRBV9,-,TGTGCCAGCAGCGTAACTTCGTCTCGGCTAGCGGAAGAGACCCAGTACTTC,CASSVTSSRLAEETQYF
TRBJ2-7,TRBD2,TRBV7-2,-,TGTGCCAGCAGCCCACTAGCGGGAGTTTCGAACTCCTACGAGCAGTACTTC,CASSPLAGVSNSYEQYF
TRBJ2-7,TRBD1,TRBV6-6,-,TGTGCCAGCAGTTACCCGGGACAGGGGGTCTCCTACGAGCAGTACTTC,CASSYPGQGVSYEQYF
TRBJ2-5,TRBD2,TRBV19,-,TGTGCCAGTAGTATCAGGCGGGAGGGCCGGGAGACCCAGTACTTC,CASSIRREGRETQYF
TRBJ1-5,TRBD1,TRBV28,-,TGTGCCAGCAGTTTCCATCAAGGGGGCGGAGGTCAGCCCCAGCATTTT,CASSFHQGGGGQPQHF
TRBJ1-2,-,TRBV6-4,-,TGTGCCAGCAGTGCCCGCCGGGGGGCCTTGGGGGGCTACACCTTC,CASSARRGALGGYTF
TRBJ2-1,TRBD2,TRBV7-2,-,TGTGCCAGCAGCCTTGGGACTAGCGGTTACAATGAGCAGTTCTTC,CASSLGTSGYNEQFF
TRBJ1-1,TRBD1,TRBV5-5,-,TGTGCCAGCAGCTTGCGGGGACAGGGGATTGGGGACACTGAAGCTTTCTTT,CASSLRGQGIGDTEAFF
TRBJ1-1,TRBD1,TRBV6-5,-,TGTGCCAGCAGTTCCCTTTGGACAGGTCAGTCTGAAGCTTTCTTT,CASSSLWTGQSEAFF
TRBJ2-5,-,TRBV2,-,TGTGCCAGCATATTCAGAGAGACCCAGTACTTC,CASIFRETQYF
TRBJ2-3,TRBD2,TRBV27,-,TGTGCCAGCAGTCCCGGGGTAGCGGGAGATGACACAGATACGCAGTATTTT,CASSPGVAGDDTDTQYF
TRBJ2-3,-,TRBV19,once,TGTGCCAGTAGTTGGGCAGGGACAGATACGCAGTATTTT,CASSWAGTDTQYF
TRBJ2-3,TRBD2,TRBV19,few,TGTGCCAGTACGAAACAACTAGCGGGAGTCGCAGATACGCAGTATTTT,CASTKQLAGVADTQYF
TRBJ2-7,-,TRBV7-2,-,TGTGCCAGCAGCTTAGGAGGAGGCTACGAGCAGTACTTC,CASSLGGGYEQYF
TRBJ1-1,-,TRBV7-2,-,TGTGCCAGCAGTCCTACGCCGGGGGGCGGGCCCACTGAAGCTTTCTTT,CASSPTPGGGPTEAFF
TRBJ1-1,TRBD1,TRBV2,-,TGTGCCAGCAGGTTTAACAGGGGAGCGAACACTGAAGCTTTCTTT,CASRFNRGANTEAFF
TRBJ2-1,-,TRBV11-2,-,TGTGCCAGCAGCCCCTATTCCGAGCAGTTCTTC,CASSPYSEQFF
TRBJ2-3,TRBD2,TRBV11-3,-,TGTGCCAGCAGTAGCTTCGGGGGGGCCACAGATACGCAGTATTTT,CASSSFGGATDTQYF
TRBJ2-6,TRBD1,TRBV6-5,-,TGTGCCAGCAGTAAACAGGGGTCGGGGGCCAACGTCCTGACTTTC,CASSKQGSGANVLTF
TRBJ1-1,TRBD1,TRBV7-2,-,TGTGCCAGCAAAGGGGGCTATGAAGCTTTCTTT,CASKGGYEAFF
TRBJ2-7,-,TRBV24-1,-,TGTGCCAACGCCGGGACAGCGGGCGAGCAGTACTTC,CANAGTAGEQYF
TRBJ2-7,TRBD2,TRBV14,-,TGTGCCAGCAGCCAACTAGCGGGAGTTGACGAGCAGTACTTC,CASSQLAGVDEQYF
TRBJ1-3,TRBD1,TRBV29-1,-,TGCAGCACAATAGGGGGCGCCGACTCTGGAAACACCATATATTTT,CSTIGGADSGNTIYF
TRBJ2-2,-,TRBV2,-,TGTGCCTCGAAGGGCGGGGGGGAGCTGTTTTTT,CASKGGGELFF
TRBJ2-5,-,TRBV9,-,TGTGCCAGCAGCTCAACGGGGGGCTTCCAAGAGACCCAGTACTTC,CASSSTGGFQETQYF
TRBJ1-1,TRBD1,TRBV6-5,-,TGTGCCAGCAGGGACAGGGCGATCACTGAAGCTTTCTTT,CASRDRAITEAFF
TRBJ2-7,-,TRBV25-1,-,TGTGCCAGCAGTGTGCCGGGTCCTTCTGTCGAGCAGTACTTC,CASSVPGPSVEQYF
TRBJ1-4,TRBD1,TRBV14,-,TGTGCCAGCAGGATACAGGGGGCGGAAAAACTGTTTTTT,CASRIQGAEKLFF
TRBJ2-3,-,TRBV7-2,-,TGTGCCAGCAGCTTTGGGGCAGCCCTCCTGAGGAGCACAGATACGCAGTATTTT,CASSFGAALLRSTDTQYF
TRBJ1-1,-,TRBV11-2,few,TGTGCCAGCAGCTTAGAGGGGGCGGGCACTGAAGCTTTCTTT,CASSLEGAGTEAFF
TRBJ2-1,TRBD1,TRBV5-1,-,TGCGCCAGCAGCTCGGTAACTCCGGGACAGACCTACAATGAGCAGTTCTTC,CASSSVTPGQTYNEQFF
TRBJ2-7,TRBD2,TRBV27,once,TGTGCCAGCAGTTTACCCCCGACTAGCGGGAGTGGTATCCCCTACGAGCAGTACTTC,CASSLPPTSGSGIPYEQYF
TRBJ1-3,-,TRBV3-1/TRBV3-2,once,TGTGCCAGCAGCCAAGATGCGGCCTTCTCTGGAAACACCATATATTTT,CASSQDAAFSGNTIYF
TRBJ2-7,TRBD1,TRBV18,-,TGTGCCAGCTCACCCGGGACAGGGTACTACGAGCAGTACTTC,CASSPGTGYYEQYF
TRBJ2-3,TRBD1,TRBV7-2,-,TGTGCCAGCAGCTTAGGGACAGGCAGAGATACGCAGTATTTT,CASSLGTGRDTQYF
TRBJ2-3,TRBD2,TRBV3-1/TRBV3-2,-,TGTGCCAGCAGCCCCTTAGCGGGGGGGAGCACAGATACGCAGTATTTT,CASSPLAGGSTDTQYF
TRBJ2-3,TRBD2,TRBV27,-,TGTGCCAGCATGAGGCGGGGGGGCACAGATACGCAGTATTTT,CASMRRGGTDTQYF
TRBJ2-1,-,TRBV7-2,-,TGTGCCAGCAGCCCTGCCGCAGGTGAGCAGTTCTTC,CASSPAAGEQFF
TRBJ1-1,-,TRBV3-1/TRBV3-2,-,TGTGCCAGCAGCCAAGGACGAGGAAACACTGAAGCTTTCTTT,CASSQGRGNTEAFF
TRBJ2-5,TRBD1,TRBV6-5,-,TGTGCCAGCACCACAACAGGGGAGCTCCTGTACTTC,CASTTTGELLYF
TRBJ1-4,-,TRBV9,-,TGTGCCAGCAGCGTAGCCCCAGTCGGGGGGAATGAAAAACTGTTTTTT,CASSVAPVGGNEKLFF
TRBJ1-3,-,TRBV5-6,-,TGTGCCAGCAGCTTGACAGGCTCTGGAAACACCATATATTTT,CASSLTGSGNTIYF
TRBJ2-2,TRBD2,TRBV7-6,-,TGTGCCAGCAGCTTAGTGGGAGGGATGGCCGGGGAGCTGTTTTTT,CASSLVGGMAGELFF
TRBJ1-5,TRBD1,TRBV4-1,-,TGCGCCAGCAGCCAGTCGGACAGGGGCGGTCGGGAGCCCCAGCATTTT,CASSQSDRGGREPQHF
TRBJ2-3,-,TRBV6-5,-,TGTGCCAGCAGGACACAGGGAGATACGCAGTATTTT,CASRTQGDTQYF
TRBJ2-1,TRBD2,TRBV7-9,-,TGTGCCAGCAGCTTTGCGACTAGCGCATACAATGAGCAGTTCTTC,CASSFATSAYNEQFF
TRBJ2-1,TRBD2,TRBV6-2/TRBV6-3,-,TGTGCCAGCAGCCCGATTGGACTAGCGGGTTACAATCAGCAGTTCTTC,CASSPIGLAGYNQQFF